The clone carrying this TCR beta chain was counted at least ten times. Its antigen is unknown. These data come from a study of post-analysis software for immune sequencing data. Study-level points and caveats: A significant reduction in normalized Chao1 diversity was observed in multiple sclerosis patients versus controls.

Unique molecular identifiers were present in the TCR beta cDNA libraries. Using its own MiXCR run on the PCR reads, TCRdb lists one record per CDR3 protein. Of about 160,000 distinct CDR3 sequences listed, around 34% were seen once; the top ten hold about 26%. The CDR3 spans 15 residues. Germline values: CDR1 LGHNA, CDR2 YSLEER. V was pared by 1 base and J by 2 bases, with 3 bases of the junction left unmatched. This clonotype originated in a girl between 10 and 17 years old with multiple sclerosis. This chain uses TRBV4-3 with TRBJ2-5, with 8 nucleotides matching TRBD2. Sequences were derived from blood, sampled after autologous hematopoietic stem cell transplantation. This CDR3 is CASSQATGGQETQYF. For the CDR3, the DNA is TGCGCCAGCAGCCAAGCTACGGGAGGGCAAGAGACCCAGTACTTC.